This entry features one T cell receptor (beta chain) sequence. As yet, its antigen is unknown. Libraries of TCR beta came from quantitative 5'-RACE with molecular barcodes. A single record per CDR3 protein comes from TCRdb applying MiXCR to the 5' RACE reads. The sample holds approximately 300,000 distinct CDR3 sequences, roughly 20% seen once. The data belong to a study of CD8 T cells in ankylosing spondylitis. Study observations and caveats: Disease-linked clones were reportedly significantly enriched in matched ankylosing spondylitis synovial fluid. Eight highly homologous variants made up a TCR beta motif, and this motif appeared characteristic of ankylosing spondylitis blood. Past studies reported some motif variants in reactive arthritis synovial fluid and blood.

Trimming removed 5 bases at V and 0 bases at J, with 15 bases between. This CDR3 has 16 residues. Germline loops: CDR1 SGHAT, CDR2 FQNNGV. This TCR was recovered from a male donor with ankylosing spondylitis or in good health (not recorded which). The chain recombines TRBV11-2 with TRBJ2-3; TRBD2 might be the D (5 bases). The material sequenced was blood, either unsorted or a sorted T cell fraction (not recorded which). The CDR3 DNA reads TGTGCCAGCAGCATCCGACTAAGACCGAGCACAGATACGCAGTATTTT. This encodes CASSIRLRPSTDTQYF.